Presented here are 18 T cell receptor beta chains from one specimen sequenced in a study of siplizumab effects on memory and regulatory T cells (dated by TCRdb to the late 2010s). These receptors have no identified antigens. For less than seven days, cells in the mixed lymphocyte reaction were kept in coculture at 37 degrees C. The library was prepared using the immunoSEQ multiplex PCR assay. TCRdb retrieved this table from immuneACCESS and kept in-frame rearrangements only. Not all clones are present; in checked studies, unresolved V genes account for under half, and no reason is known for the remainder. Across this sample there are thousands of clones, with approximately 34% seen only once. The biggest ten clones account for 15% to 20% of the sample. Sample: CFSE-low (dividing) CD8+ T cells sorted from an allogeneic mixed lymphocyte reaction. Receptors were obtained from a human donor in good health; the cells came from an allogeneic mixed lymphocyte reaction.

This clone was counted between two and nine times. The chain carries TRBV29-1 and TRBJ2-1; D possibly uses TRBD1 or TRBD2 (5 bases each). V dropped 8 bases and J dropped 4 bases, with 18 bases sitting between them. The CDR3 runs to 14 residues. Germline CDR1 reads SQVTM; CDR2 reads ANQGSEA. The CDR3 sequence: CSTYPPGPYNEQFF. The CDR3 nucleotides are TGCAGCACGTATCCACCGGGACCTTACAATGAGCAGTTCTTC.

This clone is medium-sized by share. This chain joins TRBV4-1 and TRBJ2-5; maybe TRBD2 (6 bases). Trimming removed 2 bases at V and 4 bases at J, with 11 bases between. This CDR3 contains 14 residues. CDR1 is MGHRA and CDR2 is YSYEKL in the germline V gene. The CDR3 sequence is CASSQQVGRETQYF. The CDR3, as DNA: TGCGCCAGCAGCCAACAGGTCGGGAGAGAGACCCAGTACTTC.

By share of the sample, this clone is medium-sized. The V and J genes are TRBV29-1 and TRBJ2-7, with D tentatively TRBD2 (5 bases). Trimming removed 4 bases at V and 2 bases at J, with 9 bases between. The CDR3 extends over 12 amino acids. Germline CDR1 and CDR2: SQVTM and ANQGSEA. The CDR3 DNA follows: TGCAGCGTTGTAGGACTTGCCTACGAGCAGTACTTC. Amino acid sequence: CSVVGLAYEQYF.

This clone is judged medium-sized. The chain combines TRBV5-1 with TRBJ2-7; D remains unclear. This CDR3 contains 14 residues. With 2 bases removed from V and 0 bases from J, the gap between germline ends came to 9 bases. Germline V gene data show CDR1 as SGHRS and CDR2 as YFSETQ. The CDR3 region is CASSFFPSSYEQYF. The CDR3 coding sequence is TGCGCCAGCAGCTTCTTTCCGAGCTCCTACGAGCAGTACTTC.

This clone has more than one count but fewer than ten. The J gene is TRBJ2-2, the V gene TRBV5-6; D ambiguous. V was pared by 4 bases and J by 2 bases, with 6 bases between. Germline values: CDR1 SGHDT, CDR2 YYEEEE. The CDR3 loop spans 13 amino acids. The CDR3 DNA is TGTGCCAGCAGCCTACTCAACACCGGGGAGCTGTTTTTT. This translates into CASSLLNTGELFF.

The CDR3 sequence is CAISEFSGRATDTQYF. The DNA for the CDR3 is TGTGCCATCAGTGAATTTAGCGGGAGGGCCACAGATACGCAGTATTTT. The J gene is TRBJ2-3, the V gene TRBV10-3; 11 bases align to TRBD2. With V trimmed by 3 bases and J by 2 bases, 4 bases remained unmatched. Germline CDR1 reads ENHRY; CDR2 reads SYGVKD. This CDR3 contains 16 residues.

A few counts support this clone. The chain recombines TRBV10-1 with TRBJ2-1, with 13 bases identical to TRBD2. V gave up 3 bases and J gave up 7 bases; unmatched junction bases: 6. CDR1 is WNHNN, CDR2 SYGVQD, per germline (reference sequence). The CDR3 covers 16 residues. The CDR3 reads CASSDRGLAGFNEQFF. For the CDR3, the DNA is TGCGCCAGCAGTGATAGGGGACTAGCGGGATTTAATGAGCAGTTCTTC.

This chain connects TRBV5-4 to TRBJ2-5, with D uncertain. Between the trimmed V and J ends, which lost 4 bases and 5 bases, there was a span of 12 bases. The CDR3 consists of 13 residues. Germline CDR1 SGHNT, CDR2 YYREEE (reference sequence). CDR3 nucleotides: TGTGCCAGCAGCCGGACCCCACGGGAGACCCAGTACTTC. Translated: CASSRTPRETQYF.

CDR3: CASRASGSSYNEQFF. For the CDR3, the DNA is TGTGCCAGCAGGGCTTCTGGAAGCTCCTACAATGAGCAGTTCTTC. The J gene is TRBJ2-1, the V gene TRBV2; D is undetermined. Germline V gene lookup returns CDR1 SNHLY and CDR2 FYNNEI. Trimming took 6 bases from V and 0 from J, leaving 12 bases between them. The CDR3 length is 15 residues.

The chain carries TRBV28 and TRBJ2-3; TRBD2 matches 10 bases. V was clipped by 5 bases and J by 4 bases; unmatched bases: 9. Germline V CDR1 and CDR2: MDHEN, SYDVKM. There are 16 residues in the CDR3. CDR3 sequence reads: CASSGWSGRAPDTQYF. The CDR3 region has the DNA TGTGCCAGCAGTGGGTGGAGCGGGAGGGCTCCAGATACGCAGTATTTT.

This clone was seen only a few times. The rearrangement joins TRBV6-1 to TRBJ2-1, with 10 bases lining up with TRBD1. The germline gives CDR1 MNHNS, CDR2 SASEGT. With V trimmed by 2 bases and J by 6 bases, 4 bases remained unmatched. The CDR3 totals 15 residues. CDR3 region: CASSEIGTGVNEQFF. The CDR3 DNA reads TGTGCCAGCAGTGAAATAGGGACAGGGGTCAATGAGCAGTTCTTC.

The sample holds a few counts of this clone. The chain recombines TRBV27 with TRBJ2-3, with TRBD2 matching over 7 bases. The CDR3 sequence is 13 residues long. J lost 4 bases, V lost 6 bases, and 4 bases had no gene match. Per germline, CDR1 MNHEY and CDR2 SMNVEV (reference sequence). The CDR3 region is CASRSLAPDTQYF. The CDR3 nucleotides read TGTGCCAGCAGGTCACTAGCGCCAGATACGCAGTATTTT.

The rearrangement joins TRBV6-5 to TRBJ1-2; tentative D call: TRBD1 (5 bases). The length of the CDR3 is 11 residues. The germline CDR1 and CDR2 sequences are MNHEY and SVGAGI. Trimming took off 7 bases at V and 6 bases at J, with 9 bases between the two ends. This chain's CDR3 is CASTRGDGYTF. The CDR3 DNA sequence: TGTGCCAGCACGCGGGGCGATGGCTACACCTTC.

Within the sample, this clone is medium-sized. CDR3 nucleotide sequence: TGTGCCAGCAGCGAAGGTTGGACTAGGGAGCAAGAGACCCAGTACTTC. Translated, it gives CASSEGWTREQETQYF. This chain links TRBV11-2 with TRBJ2-5, with 7 nucleotides matching TRBD2. Germline trimming cut 5 bases from V and 2 bases from J; bases unmatched to any gene: 11. There are 16 residues in the CDR3. CDR1 and CDR2 (germline): SGHAT, FQNNGV.

This clone ranks as medium-sized. This chain links TRBV5-8 with TRBJ2-7; D uncertain. The CDR3 loop spans 15 amino acids. From germline, CDR1 is SGHTS and CDR2 YDEGEE. V shed 4 bases and J shed 7 bases, with 21 bases lying between them. The CDR3 sequence: CASSLSDSEGWEQYF. As DNA, the CDR3 is TGTGCCAGCAGCCTCAGCGACTCGGAAGGTTGGGAGCAGTACTTC. Combining the CDR3 with reference TRBV5-8 and TRBJ2-7 gives the whole variable domain EAGVTQSPTHLIKTRGQQATLRCSPISGHTSVYWYQQALGLGLQFLLWYDEGEERNRGNFPPRFSGRQFPNYSSELNVNALELEDSALYLCASSLSDSEGWEQYFGPGTRLTVT.

The J gene is TRBJ2-5, the V gene TRBV4-1; a possible D gene is TRBD2 (5 bases). CDR3 length: 14 residues. V lost 1 base, J lost 5 bases, and 11 bases lay in between. Looked up from germline, CDR1 is MGHRA and CDR2 is YSYEKL. In DNA, the CDR3 is TGCGCCAGCAGCCAAGTAACGGAGGAGGAGACCCAGTACTTC. Residues: CASSQVTEEETQYF.

The gene calls are TRBV28 and TRBJ2-7, with TRBD1 identical over 7 bases. The CDR3 runs 14 residues. The germline V gene encodes CDR1 MDHEN and CDR2 SYDVKM. V shed 2 bases, J shed 3 bases, and the junction held 4 bases outside the gene matches. DNA of the CDR3: TGTGCCAGCAGTTTAAGGGGACAGTTCTACGAGCAGTACTTC. As protein: CASSLRGQFYEQYF.

This clone ranks as medium-sized. The CDR3: CASSLGVTGYMGYTF. The CDR3 nucleotides are TGTGCCAGCAGCTTAGGAGTCACAGGGTACATGGGCTACACCTTC. V and J are TRBV13 and TRBJ1-2, with D possibly matching TRBD1 (6 bases). Trimming removed 0 bases at V and 8 bases at J, with 16 bases between. Germline V gene lookup returns CDR1 PRHDT and CDR2 FYEKMQ (reference sequence). The CDR3 has 15 residues. The variable domain in full, with the rest retrieved from reference TRBV13 and TRBJ1-2, is AAGVIQSPRHLIKEKRETATLKCYPIPRHDTVYWYQQGPGQDPQFLISFYEKMQSDKGSIPDRFSAQQFSDYHSELNMSSLELGDSALYFCASSLGVTGYMGYTFGSGTRLTVV.